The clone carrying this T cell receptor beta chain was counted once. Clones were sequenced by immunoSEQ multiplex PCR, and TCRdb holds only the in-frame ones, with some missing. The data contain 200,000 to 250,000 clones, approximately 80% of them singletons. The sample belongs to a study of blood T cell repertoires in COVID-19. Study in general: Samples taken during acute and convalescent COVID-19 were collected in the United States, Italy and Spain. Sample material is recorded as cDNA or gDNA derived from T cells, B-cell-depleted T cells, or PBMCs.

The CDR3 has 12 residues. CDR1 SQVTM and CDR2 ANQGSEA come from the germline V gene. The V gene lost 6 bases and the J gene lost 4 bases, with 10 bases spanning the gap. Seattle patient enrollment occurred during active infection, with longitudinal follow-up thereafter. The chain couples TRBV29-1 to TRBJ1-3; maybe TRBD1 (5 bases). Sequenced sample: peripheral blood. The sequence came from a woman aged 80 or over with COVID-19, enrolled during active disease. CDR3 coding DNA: TGCAGCGTGAGACAGCCAGGAAACACCATATATTTT. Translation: CSVRQPGNTIYF.